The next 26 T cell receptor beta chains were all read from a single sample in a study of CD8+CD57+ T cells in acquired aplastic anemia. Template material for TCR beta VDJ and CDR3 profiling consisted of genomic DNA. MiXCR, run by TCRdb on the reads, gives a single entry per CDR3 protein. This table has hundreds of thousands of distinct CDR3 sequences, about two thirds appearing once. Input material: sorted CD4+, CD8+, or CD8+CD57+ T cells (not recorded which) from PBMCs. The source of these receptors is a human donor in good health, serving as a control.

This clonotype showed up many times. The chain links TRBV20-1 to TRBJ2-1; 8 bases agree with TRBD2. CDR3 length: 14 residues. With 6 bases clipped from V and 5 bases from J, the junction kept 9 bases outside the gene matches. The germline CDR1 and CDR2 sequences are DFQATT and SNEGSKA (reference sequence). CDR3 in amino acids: CSAISGGLHNEQFF. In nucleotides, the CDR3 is TGCAGTGCAATCAGCGGGGGTTTACACAATGAGCAGTTCTTC.

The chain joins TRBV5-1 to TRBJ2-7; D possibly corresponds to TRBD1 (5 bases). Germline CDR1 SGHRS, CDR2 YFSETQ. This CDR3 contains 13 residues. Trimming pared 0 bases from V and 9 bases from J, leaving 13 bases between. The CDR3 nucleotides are TGCGCCAGCAGCTTGGAGGGGCGGTCAGCGCAGTACTTC. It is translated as CASSLEGRSAQYF.

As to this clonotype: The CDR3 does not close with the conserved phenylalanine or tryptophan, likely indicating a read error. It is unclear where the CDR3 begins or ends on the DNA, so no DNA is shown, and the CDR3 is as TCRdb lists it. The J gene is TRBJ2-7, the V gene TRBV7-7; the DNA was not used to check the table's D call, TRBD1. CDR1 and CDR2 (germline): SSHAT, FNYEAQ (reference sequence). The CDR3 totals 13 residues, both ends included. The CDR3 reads CASSLRATGYKDD.

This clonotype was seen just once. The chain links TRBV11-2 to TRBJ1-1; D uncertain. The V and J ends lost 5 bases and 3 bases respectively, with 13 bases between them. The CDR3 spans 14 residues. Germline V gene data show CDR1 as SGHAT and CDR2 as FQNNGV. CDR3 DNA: TGTGCCAGCAGCCAGTGTAGTTTGGACACTGAAGCTTTCTTT. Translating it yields CASSQCSLDTEAFF.

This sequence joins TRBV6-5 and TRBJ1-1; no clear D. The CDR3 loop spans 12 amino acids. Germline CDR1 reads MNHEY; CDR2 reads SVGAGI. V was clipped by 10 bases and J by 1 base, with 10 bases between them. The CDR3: CAIPDPNTEAFF. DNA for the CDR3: TGTGCCATCCCAGACCCGAACACTGAAGCTTTCTTT.

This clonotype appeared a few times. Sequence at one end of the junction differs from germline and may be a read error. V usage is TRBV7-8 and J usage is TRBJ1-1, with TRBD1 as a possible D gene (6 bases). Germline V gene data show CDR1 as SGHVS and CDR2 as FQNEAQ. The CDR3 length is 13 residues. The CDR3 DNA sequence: TGTGCCCGCCAGTTGGGACGGGACACTGAAGCTCTCTTT. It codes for CARQLGRDTEALF.

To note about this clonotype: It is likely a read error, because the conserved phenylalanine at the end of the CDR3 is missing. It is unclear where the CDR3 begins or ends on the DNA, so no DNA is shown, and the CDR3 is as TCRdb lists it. The CDR3 protein is CASSMGQGAV. V gene TRBV2 combines with J gene TRBJ1-4; TRBD1 reflects the table's D call only, with no check against the DNA. A total of 10 residues make up the CDR3, ends included. Germline V gene sequence: CDR1 SNHLY, CDR2 FYNNEI.

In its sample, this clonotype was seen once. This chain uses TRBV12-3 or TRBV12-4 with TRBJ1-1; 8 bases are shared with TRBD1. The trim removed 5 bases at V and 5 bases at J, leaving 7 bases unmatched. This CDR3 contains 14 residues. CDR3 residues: CASSLRTGLTEAFF. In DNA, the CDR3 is TGTGCCAGCAGTCTGAGGACAGGGCTAACTGAAGCTTTCTTT.

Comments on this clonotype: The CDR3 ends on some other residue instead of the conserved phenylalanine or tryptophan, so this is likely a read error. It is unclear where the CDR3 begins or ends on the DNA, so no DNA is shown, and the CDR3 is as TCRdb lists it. CDR3 loop: CASSLGAGPSLEIL. The chain links TRBV7-2 to TRBJ2-7; the table names TRBD2, a call not compared with the DNA. Germline V CDR1 and CDR2: SGHTA, FQGNSA. The CDR3 spans 14 residues, counting both ends.

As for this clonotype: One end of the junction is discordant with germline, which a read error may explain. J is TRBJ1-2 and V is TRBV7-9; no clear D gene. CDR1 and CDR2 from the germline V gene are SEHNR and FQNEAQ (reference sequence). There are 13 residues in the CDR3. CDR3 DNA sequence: TGTGCCGGCAGCGTCGGGCCAGCGTATGGCTACACCTTC. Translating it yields CAGSVGPAYGYTF.

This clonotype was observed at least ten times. CDR3 region: CASSPGSAGNTIYF. Here the CDR3 DNA reads TGCGCCAGCAGCCCTGGGTCCGCGGGAAACACCATATATTTT. The V call is TRBV5-1, the J call TRBJ1-3; D remains unclear. The CDR3 sequence is 14 residues long. Trimming shortened V by 4 bases and J by 4 bases, and 12 bases separated the two germline ends. CDR1 SGHRS and CDR2 YFSETQ come from the germline V gene.

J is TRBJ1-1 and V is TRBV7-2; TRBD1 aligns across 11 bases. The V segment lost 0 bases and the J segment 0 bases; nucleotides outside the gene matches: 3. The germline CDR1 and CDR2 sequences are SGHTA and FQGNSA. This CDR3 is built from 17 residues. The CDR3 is CASSLARTGGMNTEAFF. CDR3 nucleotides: TGTGCCAGCAGCTTAGCGAGGACAGGGGGCATGAACACTGAAGCTTTCTTT.

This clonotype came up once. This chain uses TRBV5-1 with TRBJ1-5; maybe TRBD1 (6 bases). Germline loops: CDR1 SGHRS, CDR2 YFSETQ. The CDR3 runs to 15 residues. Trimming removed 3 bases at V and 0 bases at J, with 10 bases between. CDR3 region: CASSSGTPSNQPQHF. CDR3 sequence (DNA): TGCGCCAGCAGCTCCGGGACACCTAGCAATCAGCCCCAGCATTTT.

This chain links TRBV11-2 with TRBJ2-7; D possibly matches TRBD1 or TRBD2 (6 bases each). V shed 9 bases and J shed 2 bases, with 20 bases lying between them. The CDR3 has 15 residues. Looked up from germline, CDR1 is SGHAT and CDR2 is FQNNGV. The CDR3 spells CASSDGRGGTYEQYF. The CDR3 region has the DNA TGTGCCAGTAGCGACGGCAGGGGCGGGACCTACGAGCAGTACTTC.

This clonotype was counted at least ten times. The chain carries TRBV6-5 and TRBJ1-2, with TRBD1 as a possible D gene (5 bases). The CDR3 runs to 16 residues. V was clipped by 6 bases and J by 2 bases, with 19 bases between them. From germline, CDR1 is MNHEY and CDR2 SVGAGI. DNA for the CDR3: TGTGCCAGCAGACCCGACCCAGGGACTACAAACTATGGCTACACCTTC. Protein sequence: CASRPDPGTTNYGYTF.

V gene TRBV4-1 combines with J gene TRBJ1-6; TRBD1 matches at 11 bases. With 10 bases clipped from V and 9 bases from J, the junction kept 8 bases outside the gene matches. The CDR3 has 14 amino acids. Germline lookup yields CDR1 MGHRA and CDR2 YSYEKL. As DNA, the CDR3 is TGCGCCATCGGGACAGGGGGAGGGCCTTCACCCCTCCACTTT. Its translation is CAIGTGGGPSPLHF.

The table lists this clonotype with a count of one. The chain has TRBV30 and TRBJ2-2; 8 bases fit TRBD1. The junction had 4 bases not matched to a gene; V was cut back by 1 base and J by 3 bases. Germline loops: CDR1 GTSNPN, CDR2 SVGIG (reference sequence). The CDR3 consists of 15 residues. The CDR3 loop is CAWSAGQGDTGELFF. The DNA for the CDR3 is TGTGCCTGGAGTGCCGGACAGGGTGACACCGGGGAGCTGTTTTTT.

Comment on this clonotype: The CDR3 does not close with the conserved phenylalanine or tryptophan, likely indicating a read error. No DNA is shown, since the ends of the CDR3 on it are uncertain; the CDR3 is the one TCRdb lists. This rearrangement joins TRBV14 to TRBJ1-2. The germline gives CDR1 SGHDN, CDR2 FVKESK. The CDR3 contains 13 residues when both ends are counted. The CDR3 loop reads CASSPDRRGGYGL.

The CDR3 bases are TGCGCCAGCAGCCAAGAGCTGACACCAAATTCACCCCTCCACTTT. Encoded protein: CASSQELTPNSPLHF. V is TRBV5-1 and J is TRBJ1-6, with D unresolved. With 4 bases removed from V and 7 bases from J, the gap between germline ends came to 15 bases. Germline CDR1 is SGHRS and CDR2 is YFSETQ. This CDR3 has 15 residues.

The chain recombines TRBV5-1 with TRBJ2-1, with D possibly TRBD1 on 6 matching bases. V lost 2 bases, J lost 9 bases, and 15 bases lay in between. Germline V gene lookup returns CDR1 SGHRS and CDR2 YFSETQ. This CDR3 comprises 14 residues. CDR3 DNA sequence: TGCGCCAGCAGCTTCCAGGGGCTGCGTGGTGAGCAGTTCTTC. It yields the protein CASSFQGLRGEQFF.

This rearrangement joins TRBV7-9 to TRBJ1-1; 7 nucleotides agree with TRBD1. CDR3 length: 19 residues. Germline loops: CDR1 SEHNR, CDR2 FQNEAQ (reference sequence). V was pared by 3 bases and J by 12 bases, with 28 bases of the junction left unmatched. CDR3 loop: CASSLDRIYGAGANVLTFF. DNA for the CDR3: TGTGCCAGCAGCTTGGACAGGATCTATGGGGCTGGGGCCAACGTCCTGACTTTCTTT.

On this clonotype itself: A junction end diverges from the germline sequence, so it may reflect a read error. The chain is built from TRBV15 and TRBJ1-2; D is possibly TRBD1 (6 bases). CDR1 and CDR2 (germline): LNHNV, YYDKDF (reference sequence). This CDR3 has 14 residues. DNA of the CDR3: TGTGCCACCACTCGGGGGGCCCGCCCTTATGGCTACACCTTT. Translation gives CATTRGARPYGYTF.

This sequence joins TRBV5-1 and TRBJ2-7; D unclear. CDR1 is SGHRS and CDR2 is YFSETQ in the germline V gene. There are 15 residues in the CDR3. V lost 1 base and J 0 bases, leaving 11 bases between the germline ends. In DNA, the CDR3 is TGCGCCAGCAGCTTGTCGGCCTCAAGCTCCTACGAGCAGTACTTC. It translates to CASSLSASSSYEQYF.

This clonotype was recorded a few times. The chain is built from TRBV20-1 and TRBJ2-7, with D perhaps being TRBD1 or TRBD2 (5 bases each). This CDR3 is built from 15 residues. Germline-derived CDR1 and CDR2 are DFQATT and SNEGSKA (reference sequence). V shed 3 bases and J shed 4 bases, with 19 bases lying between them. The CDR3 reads CSARVVQGEGYEQYF. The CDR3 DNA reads TGCAGTGCTAGGGTTGTGCAGGGAGAAGGGTACGAGCAGTACTTC.

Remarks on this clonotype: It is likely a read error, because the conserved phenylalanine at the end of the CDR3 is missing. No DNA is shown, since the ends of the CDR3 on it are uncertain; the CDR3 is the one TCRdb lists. CDR3 region: CASSPGTDLAGYTFGS. The chain combines TRBV2 with TRBJ1-2; the table's TRBD1 call for D was not verified on the DNA. The CDR3 totals 16 residues, both ends included. Looked up from germline, CDR1 is SNHLY and CDR2 is FYNNEI.

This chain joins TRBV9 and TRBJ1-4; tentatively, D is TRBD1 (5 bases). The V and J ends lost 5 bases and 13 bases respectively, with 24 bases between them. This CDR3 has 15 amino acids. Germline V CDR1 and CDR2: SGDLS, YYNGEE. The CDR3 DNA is TGTGCCAGCAGTGGGGTCGGAGACAGACGAGAGAGACTGTTTTTT. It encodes CASSGVGDRRERLFF.